This paragraph covers one TCR beta chain sequence. Its antigen remains unknown. The data derive from a study of graft-versus-host responses after intestinal transplantation. Overall study: Each recipient received anti-thymocyte globulin induction, then tacrolimus and steroids for approximately 3 years.

With 8 bases clipped from V and 5 bases from J, the junction kept 11 bases outside the gene matches. Looked up from germline, CDR1 is MDHEN and CDR2 is SYDVKM. The CDR3 runs to 14 residues. Measured with immunoSEQ multiplex PCR; TCRdb has only the in-frame clones, and not every one. The sample holds around 100,000 clones, approximately 84% seen once. This TCR was sampled from a human donor who was the organ donor for an intestinal transplant. The chain joins TRBV28 to TRBJ2-7; TRBD1 matches 8 bases. Sequenced here: unstimulated CD4+ T cells sorted from spleen or lymph node cells, sampled before transplant. The DNA of the CDR3 is TGTGCCAGCCTGGACAGGGCAGGAACCAACGAGCAGTACTTC. It is translated as CASLDRAGTNEQYF.